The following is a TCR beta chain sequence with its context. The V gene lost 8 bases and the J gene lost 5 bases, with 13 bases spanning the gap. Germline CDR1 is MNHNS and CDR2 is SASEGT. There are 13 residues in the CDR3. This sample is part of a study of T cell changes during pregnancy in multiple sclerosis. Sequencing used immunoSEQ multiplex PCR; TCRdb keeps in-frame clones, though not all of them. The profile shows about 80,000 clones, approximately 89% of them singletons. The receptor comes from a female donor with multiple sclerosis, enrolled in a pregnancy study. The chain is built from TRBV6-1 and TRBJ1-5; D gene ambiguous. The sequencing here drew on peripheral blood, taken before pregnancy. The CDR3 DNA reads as TGTGCCAGCGGGCACGGTTGGGATCAGCCCCAGCATTTT. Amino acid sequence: CASGHGWDQPQHF.